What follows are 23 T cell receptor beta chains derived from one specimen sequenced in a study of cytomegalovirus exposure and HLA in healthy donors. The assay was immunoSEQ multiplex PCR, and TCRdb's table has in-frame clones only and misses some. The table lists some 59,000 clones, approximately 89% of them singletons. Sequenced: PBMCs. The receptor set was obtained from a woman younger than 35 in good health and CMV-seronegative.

In nucleotides, the CDR3 is TGTGCCAGCTCACCAATGGACAGTAACTATGGCTACACCTTC. It translates to CASSPMDSNYGYTF. The gene calls are TRBV18 and TRBJ1-2, with a tentative D call TRBD1 (6 bases). The germline V gene has CDR1 KGHSH and CDR2 LQKENI. The CDR3 has 14 amino acids. Trimming shortened V by 2 bases and J by 1 base, and 8 bases separated the two germline ends.

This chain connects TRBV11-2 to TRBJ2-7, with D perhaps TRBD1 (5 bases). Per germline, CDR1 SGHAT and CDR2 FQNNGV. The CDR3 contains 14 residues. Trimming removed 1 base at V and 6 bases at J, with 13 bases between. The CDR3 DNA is TGTGCCAGCAGCTTAGGGTCAGGGTTCGGCGAGCAGTACTTC. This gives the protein CASSLGSGFGEQYF.

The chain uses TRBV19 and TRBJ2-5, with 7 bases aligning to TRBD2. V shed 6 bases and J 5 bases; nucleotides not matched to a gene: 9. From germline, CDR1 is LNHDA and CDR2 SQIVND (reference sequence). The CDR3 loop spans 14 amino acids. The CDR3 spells CASRAGRVGETQYF. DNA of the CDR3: TGTGCCAGTAGAGCGGGGAGGGTAGGGGAGACCCAGTACTTC.

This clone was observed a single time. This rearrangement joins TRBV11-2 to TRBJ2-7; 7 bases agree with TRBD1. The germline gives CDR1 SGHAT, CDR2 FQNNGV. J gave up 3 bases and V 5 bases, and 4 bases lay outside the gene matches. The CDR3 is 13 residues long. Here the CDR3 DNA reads TGTGCCAGCAGCCCAGGGGGACACTACGAGCAGTACTTC. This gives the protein CASSPGGHYEQYF.

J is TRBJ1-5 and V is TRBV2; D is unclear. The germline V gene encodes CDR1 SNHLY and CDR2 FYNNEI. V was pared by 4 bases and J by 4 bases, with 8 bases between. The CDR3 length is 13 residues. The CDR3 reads CASSGQENQPQHF. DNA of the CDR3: TGTGCCAGCAGTGGGCAGGAAAATCAGCCCCAGCATTTT. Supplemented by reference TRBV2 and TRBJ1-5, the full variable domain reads EPEVTQTPSHQVTQMGQEVILRCVPISNHLYFYWYRQILGQKVEFLVSFYNNEISEKSEIFDDQFSVERPDGSNFTLKIRSTKLEDSAMYFCASSGQENQPQHFGDGTRLSIL.

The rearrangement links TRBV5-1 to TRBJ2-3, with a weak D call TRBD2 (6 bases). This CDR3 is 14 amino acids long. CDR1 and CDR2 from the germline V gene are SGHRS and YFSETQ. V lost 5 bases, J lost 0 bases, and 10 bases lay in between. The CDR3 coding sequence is TGCGCCAGCAGTAGCGGCCTTAGCACAGATACGCAGTATTTT. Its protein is CASSSGLSTDTQYF.

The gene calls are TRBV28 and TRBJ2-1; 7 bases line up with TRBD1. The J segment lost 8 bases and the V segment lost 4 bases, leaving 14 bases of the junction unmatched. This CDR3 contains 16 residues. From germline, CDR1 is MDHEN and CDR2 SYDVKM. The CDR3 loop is CASSSPYRGRSDEQFF. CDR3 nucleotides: TGTGCCAGCAGTTCGCCCTACAGGGGAAGGTCCGATGAGCAGTTCTTC.

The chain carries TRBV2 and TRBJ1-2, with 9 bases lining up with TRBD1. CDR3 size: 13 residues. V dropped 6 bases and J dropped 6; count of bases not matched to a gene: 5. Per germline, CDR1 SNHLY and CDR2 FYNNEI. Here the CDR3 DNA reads TGTGCCAGCAGAAACCGGGACAGGGATGGCTACACCTTC. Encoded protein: CASRNRDRDGYTF.

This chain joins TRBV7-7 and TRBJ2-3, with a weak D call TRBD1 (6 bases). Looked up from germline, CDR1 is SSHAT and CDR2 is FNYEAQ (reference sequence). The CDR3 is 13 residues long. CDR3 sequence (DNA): TGTGCTAGCTCCGGGACAAAAACAGATACGCAGTATTTT. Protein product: CASSGTKTDTQYF.

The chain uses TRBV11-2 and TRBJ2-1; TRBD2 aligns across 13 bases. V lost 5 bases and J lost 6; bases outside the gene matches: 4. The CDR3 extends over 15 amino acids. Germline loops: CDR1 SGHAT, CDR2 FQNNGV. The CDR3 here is CASSGRLAGGNEQFF. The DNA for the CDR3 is TGTGCCAGCAGCGGGCGACTAGCGGGGGGCAATGAGCAGTTCTTC.

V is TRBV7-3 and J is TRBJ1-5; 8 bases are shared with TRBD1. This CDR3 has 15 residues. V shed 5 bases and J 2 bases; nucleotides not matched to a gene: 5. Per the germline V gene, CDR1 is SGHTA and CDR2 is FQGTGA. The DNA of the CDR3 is TGTGCCAGCAGCCGTATGGGACAGGGCAATCAGCCCCAGCATTTT. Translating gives CASSRMGQGNQPQHF.

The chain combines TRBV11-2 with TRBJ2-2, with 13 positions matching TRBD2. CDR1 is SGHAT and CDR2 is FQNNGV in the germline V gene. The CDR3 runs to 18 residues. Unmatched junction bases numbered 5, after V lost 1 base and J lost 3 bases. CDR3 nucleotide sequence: TGTGCCAGCAGCTTAGCTTTGGGACTAGCGGGATACACCGGGGAGCTGTTTTTT. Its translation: CASSLALGLAGYTGELFF.

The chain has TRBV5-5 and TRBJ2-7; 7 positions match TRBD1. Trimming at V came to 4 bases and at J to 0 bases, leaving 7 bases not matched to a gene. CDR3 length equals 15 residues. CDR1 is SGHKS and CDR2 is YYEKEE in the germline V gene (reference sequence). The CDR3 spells CASSPTGQDSYEQYF. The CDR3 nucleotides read TGTGCCAGCAGCCCGACCGGACAGGACTCCTACGAGCAGTACTTC.

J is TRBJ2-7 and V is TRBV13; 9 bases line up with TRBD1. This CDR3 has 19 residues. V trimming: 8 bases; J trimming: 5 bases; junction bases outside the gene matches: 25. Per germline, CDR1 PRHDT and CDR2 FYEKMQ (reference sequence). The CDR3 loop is CASCPRGQGIPPGFDEQYF. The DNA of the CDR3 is TGTGCCAGCTGTCCCCGGGGACAGGGTATTCCCCCCGGTTTCGACGAGCAGTACTTC.

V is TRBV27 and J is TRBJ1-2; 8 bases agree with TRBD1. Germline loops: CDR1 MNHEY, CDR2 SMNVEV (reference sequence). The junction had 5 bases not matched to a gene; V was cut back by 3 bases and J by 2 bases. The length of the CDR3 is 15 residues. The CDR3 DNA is TGTGCCAGCAGTTTCTGGGCAGGGGGCAACTATGGCTACACCTTC. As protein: CASSFWAGGNYGYTF.

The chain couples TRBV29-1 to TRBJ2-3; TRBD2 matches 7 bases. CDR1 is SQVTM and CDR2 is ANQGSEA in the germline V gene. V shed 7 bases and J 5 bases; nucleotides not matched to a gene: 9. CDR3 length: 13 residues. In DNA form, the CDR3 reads TGCAGCGGGCGGGGGACTACTATAGATACGCAGTATTTT. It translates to CSGRGTTIDTQYF.

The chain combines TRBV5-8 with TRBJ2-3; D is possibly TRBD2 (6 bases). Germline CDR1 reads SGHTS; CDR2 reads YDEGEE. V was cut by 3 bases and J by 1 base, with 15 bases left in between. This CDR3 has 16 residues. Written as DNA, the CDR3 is TGTGCCAGCAGCTCCCAAGATGGCGGGGGCACAGATACGCAGTATTTT. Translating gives CASSSQDGGGTDTQYF.

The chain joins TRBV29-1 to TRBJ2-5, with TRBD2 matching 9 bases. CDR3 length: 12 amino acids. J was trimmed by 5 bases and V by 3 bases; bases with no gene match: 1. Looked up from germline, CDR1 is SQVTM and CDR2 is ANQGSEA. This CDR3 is CSVEAGGETQYF. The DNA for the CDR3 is TGCAGCGTTGAGGCGGGGGGGGAGACCCAGTACTTC.

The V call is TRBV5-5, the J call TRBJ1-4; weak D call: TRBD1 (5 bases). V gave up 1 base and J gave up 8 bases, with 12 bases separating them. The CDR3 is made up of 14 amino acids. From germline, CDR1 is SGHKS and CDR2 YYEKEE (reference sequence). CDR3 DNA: TGTGCCAGCAGCTTGAGGTCAGGGCGGGAAAAACTGTTTTTT. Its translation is CASSLRSGREKLFF.

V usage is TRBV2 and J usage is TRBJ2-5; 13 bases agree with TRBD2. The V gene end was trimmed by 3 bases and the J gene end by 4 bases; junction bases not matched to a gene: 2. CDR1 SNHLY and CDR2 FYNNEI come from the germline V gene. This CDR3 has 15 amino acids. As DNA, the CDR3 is TGTGCCAGCAGTGACGGACTAGCGGGAGCAGAGACCCAGTACTTC. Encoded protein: CASSDGLAGAETQYF. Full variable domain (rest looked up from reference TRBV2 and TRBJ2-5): EPEVTQTPSHQVTQMGQEVILRCVPISNHLYFYWYRQILGQKVEFLVSFYNNEISEKSEIFDDQFSVERPDGSNFTLKIRSTKLEDSAMYFCASSDGLAGAETQYFGPGTRLLVL.

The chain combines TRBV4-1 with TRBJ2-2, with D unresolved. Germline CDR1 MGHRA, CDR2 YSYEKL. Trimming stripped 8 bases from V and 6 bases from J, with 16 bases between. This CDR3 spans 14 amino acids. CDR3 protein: CASLWQLGPGELFF. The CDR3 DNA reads TGCGCCAGCTTATGGCAGTTGGGCCCCGGGGAGCTGTTTTTT.

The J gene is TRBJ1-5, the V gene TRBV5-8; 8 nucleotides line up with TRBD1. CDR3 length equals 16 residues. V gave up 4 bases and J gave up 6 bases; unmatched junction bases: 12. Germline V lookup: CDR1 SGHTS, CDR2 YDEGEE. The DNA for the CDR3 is TGTGCCAGCAGCCCTGTGCCCGGACAGGGCATTCAGCCCCAGCATTTT. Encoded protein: CASSPVPGQGIQPQHF.

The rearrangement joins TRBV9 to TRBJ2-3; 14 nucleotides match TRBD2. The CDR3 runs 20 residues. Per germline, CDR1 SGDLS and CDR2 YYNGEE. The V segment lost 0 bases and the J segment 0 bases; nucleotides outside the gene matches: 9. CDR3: CASSVGAGTSGGMSTDTQYF. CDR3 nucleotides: TGTGCCAGCAGCGTAGGGGCCGGGACTAGCGGGGGTATGAGCACAGATACGCAGTATTTT. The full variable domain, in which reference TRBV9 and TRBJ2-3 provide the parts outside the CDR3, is DSGVTQTPKHLITATGQRVTLRCSPRSGDLSVYWYQQSLDQGLQFLIQYYNGEERAKGNILERFSAQQFPDLHSELNLSSLELGDSALYFCASSVGAGTSGGMSTDTQYFGPGTRLTVL.